One and the same sample provided the 18 T cell receptor beta chains below, sequenced in a study of cytomegalovirus exposure and HLA in healthy donors. With 60 Vbeta and 13 Jbeta primers, the PCR was carried out. Sequencing was performed with immunoSEQ multiplex PCR; in TCRdb, only in-frame clones are kept and a portion is missing. Of about 120,000 clones in the sample, 83% were seen once. Sequencing was carried out using PBMCs. The receptor set was obtained from a woman aged 40 to 55 in good health and CMV-seropositive.

The chain combines TRBV4-3 with TRBJ2-3; tentatively, D is TRBD2 (5 bases). V lost 1 base, J lost 7 bases, and 18 bases lay in between. CDR1 is LGHNA and CDR2 is YSLEER in the germline V gene. This CDR3 comprises 16 residues. The CDR3 bases are TGCGCCAGCAGCCAAGGGGAGATTCCCGCGACCAATACGCAGTATTTT. It specifies CASSQGEIPATNTQYF.

J is TRBJ1-1 and V is TRBV10-3; 8 bases align to TRBD1. Losses at the gene ends were 6 bases for V and 0 bases for J; bases not matched to a gene: 9. CDR3 length: 16 residues. Germline V gives CDR1 ENHRY, CDR2 SYGVKD. CDR3 in DNA: TGTGCCATCAGCCCGACAGGGGCGGTATTGAACACTGAAGCTTTCTTT. This gives the protein CAISPTGAVLNTEAFF.

This chain links TRBV6-6 with TRBJ2-7; 7 bases map to TRBD1. After removal of 2 bases from V and 0 bases from J, the junction contained 4 bases not matched to a gene. Germline CDR1 reads MNHNY; CDR2 reads SVGAGI (reference sequence). The CDR3 spans 15 residues. CDR3 region: CASSYRWDSSYEQYF. The CDR3 nucleotides are TGTGCCAGCAGTTACCGTTGGGACAGCTCCTACGAGCAGTACTTC.

This chain links TRBV5-6 with TRBJ2-2; a weak D match, TRBD2 (6 bases). This CDR3 region has 16 residues. V lost 0 bases to trimming and J lost 1 base, with 10 bases between them. The V gene's germline CDR1 is SGHDT and CDR2 YYEEEE. The CDR3 coding sequence is TGTGCCAGCAGCTTGGGGAGTAGCGGGAACACCGGGGAGCTGTTTTTT. Translation: CASSLGSSGNTGELFF.

J is TRBJ1-1 and V is TRBV18, with 10 bases aligning to TRBD1. The V gene end was trimmed by 4 bases and the J gene end by 6 bases; junction bases not matched to a gene: 8. Germline loops: CDR1 KGHSH, CDR2 LQKENI. The CDR3 consists of 15 residues. The CDR3 DNA follows: TGTGCCAGCTCACAGAGAGACAGGGGGCTTTCTGAAGCTTTCTTT. Translating gives CASSQRDRGLSEAFF.

The chain joins TRBV28 to TRBJ2-5; 7 bases agree with TRBD2. The CDR3 loop spans 16 amino acids. V was clipped by 2 bases and J by 5 bases; unmatched bases: 11. From germline, CDR1 is MDHEN and CDR2 SYDVKM. CDR3 residues: CASSLGRERFGETQYF. CDR3 nucleotide sequence: TGTGCCAGCAGTTTAGGGAGGGAGAGGTTTGGGGAGACCCAGTACTTC. The full variable domain, its missing parts supplied by reference TRBV28 and TRBJ2-5, is DVKVTQSSRYLVKRTGEKVFLECVQDMDHENMFWYRQDPGLGLRLIYFSYDVKMKEKGDIPEGYSVSREKKERFSLILESASTNQTSMYLCASSLGRERFGETQYFGPGTRLLVL.

The rearrangement uses TRBV2 and TRBJ2-3; 10 positions agree with TRBD2. The CDR3 is 17 residues long. After removal of 6 bases from V and 0 bases from J, the junction contained 9 bases not matched to a gene. Per the germline V gene, CDR1 is SNHLY and CDR2 is FYNNEI. The CDR3 DNA sequence: TGTGCCAGCAGGGCTAGCGGGAGAGTAACTAGCACAGATACGCAGTATTTT. It codes for CASRASGRVTSTDTQYF.

This chain uses TRBV5-4 with TRBJ1-1; D possibly corresponds to TRBD1 (6 bases). From germline, CDR1 is SGHNT and CDR2 YYREEE (reference sequence). V gave up 3 bases and J gave up 10 bases, with 16 bases separating them. The CDR3 is made up of 13 amino acids. CDR3 loop: CASSSTGRFGAFF. The CDR3 DNA sequence: TGTGCCAGCAGCTCGACAGGCCGCTTTGGAGCTTTCTTT.

The rearrangement joins TRBV9 to TRBJ1-1, with D perhaps TRBD1 (5 bases). The CDR3 has 16 residues. The germline gives CDR1 SGDLS, CDR2 YYNGEE. V lost 3 bases and J lost 1, with 16 bases in between. CDR3 in amino acids: CASSGTTPAGNTEAFF. Written as DNA, the CDR3 is TGTGCCAGCAGCGGGACAACGCCCGCAGGGAACACTGAAGCTTTCTTT. Using reference TRBV9 and TRBJ1-1 for the parts outside the CDR3, the full variable domain is DSGVTQTPKHLITATGQRVTLRCSPRSGDLSVYWYQQSLDQGLQFLIQYYNGEERAKGNILERFSAQQFPDLHSELNLSSLELGDSALYFCASSGTTPAGNTEAFFGQGTRLTVV.

In this sample, this clone turned up a few times. At one of its ends the junction is not consistent with the germline gene, which may arise from a read error. This CDR3 reads CASSYGLAGESYNEQFF. The CDR3 coding sequence is TGTGCCAGCAGTTACGGCTTAGCGGGAGAGTCCTACAATGAGCAGTTCTTC. The V call is TRBV10-3, the J call TRBJ2-1; 9 nucleotides align to TRBD2. The V gene's germline CDR1 is ENHRY and CDR2 SYGVKD. This CDR3 has 17 residues.

V usage is TRBV6-6 and J usage is TRBJ1-2, with TRBD1 matching 10 bases. The CDR3 sequence is 12 residues long. With 6 bases clipped from V and 8 bases from J, the junction kept 3 bases outside the gene matches. Germline V gene sequence: CDR1 MNHNY, CDR2 SVGAGI (reference sequence). The CDR3, as DNA: TGTGCCAGCAGGACAGGGGGCTACGGCTACACCTTC. Its translation: CASRTGGYGYTF.

The J gene is TRBJ1-5, the V gene TRBV4-1; 7 bases align to TRBD1. The CDR3 covers 17 residues. The ends lost 4 bases at V and 5 bases at J; junction bases unmatched: 14. Looked up from germline, CDR1 is MGHRA and CDR2 is YSYEKL. The DNA of the CDR3 is TGCGCCAGCAGCCCTAGACAGGGAGTCCTCGGGGATCAGCCCCAGCATTTT. It yields the protein CASSPRQGVLGDQPQHF.

The chain links TRBV10-2 to TRBJ2-6, with 7 bases matching TRBD1. The CDR3 contains 15 residues. Germline assignment: CDR1 WSHSY and CDR2 SAAADI. The junction had 1 base not matched to a gene; V was cut back by 4 bases and J by 1 base. The CDR3 DNA reads as TGCGCCAGCAGTGCGACAGGGTCTGGGGCCAACGTCCTGACTTTC. Its translation is CASSATGSGANVLTF.

This clone occurred a few times. This chain uses TRBV28 with TRBJ2-1, with D tentatively TRBD2 (7 bases). V gave up 2 bases and J gave up 2 bases, with 13 bases separating them. Germline V gene sequence: CDR1 MDHEN, CDR2 SYDVKM. CDR3 length: 16 residues. CDR3 bases: TGTGCCAGCAGTTTAGTCGGGGGGCGTACCTACAATGAGCAGTTCTTC. This translates into CASSLVGGRTYNEQFF.

The rearrangement links TRBV6-4 to TRBJ2-4; 7 bases are shared with TRBD1. The CDR3 is 15 amino acids. With V trimmed by 4 bases and J by 6 bases, 9 bases remained unmatched. The germline V gene has CDR1 MRHNA and CDR2 SNTAGT. Here the CDR3 DNA reads TGTGCCAGCAGTGCTACAGGGGATGGATCAAACATTCAGTACTTC. Amino acid sequence: CASSATGDGSNIQYF.

The J gene is TRBJ2-7, the V gene TRBV4-2, with D possibly being TRBD2 (6 bases). Trimming left V 0 bases short and J 2 bases short, with 17 bases between. In germline, CDR1 is LGHNA, CDR2 YNFKEQ. This CDR3 is 17 amino acids long. CDR3 residues: CASSQEGGLASTYEQYF. Here the CDR3 DNA reads TGTGCCAGCAGCCAAGAGGGTGGTCTAGCGTCTACCTACGAGCAGTACTTC.

This clone appeared a few times. V and J are TRBV19 and TRBJ2-1, with D possibly TRBD2 on 6 matching bases. V dropped 8 bases and J dropped 8 bases, with 16 bases sitting between them. This CDR3 has 13 residues. Germline V gene lookup returns CDR1 LNHDA and CDR2 SQIVND (reference sequence). The CDR3 coding sequence is TGTGCCAGTGGCCAGAGGAGCGGGTATGAGCAGTTCTTC. Protein: CASGQRSGYEQFF.

In nucleotides, the CDR3 is TGCGCCAGCAGCCACGAGGGAACCCTTACATCAACTAATGAAAAACTGTTTTTT. Translated, it gives CASSHEGTLTSTNEKLFF. V usage is TRBV5-1 and J usage is TRBJ1-4; D unresolved. CDR1 is SGHRS, CDR2 YFSETQ, per germline. Between the trimmed V and J ends, which lost 4 bases and 0 bases, there was a span of 19 bases. The CDR3 consists of 18 residues. Variable domain in full (rest from reference TRBV5-1 and TRBJ1-4): KAGVTQTPRYLIKTRGQQVTLSCSPISGHRSVSWYQQTPGQGLQFLFEYFSETQRNKGNFPGRFSGRQFSNSRSEMNVSTLELGDSALYLCASSHEGTLTSTNEKLFFGSGTQLSVL.